A single sample gave rise to the 13 T cell receptor beta chains below, sequenced in a study of tissue T cells after allogeneic stem cell transplantation. Here immunoSEQ multiplex PCR was the method, and the copy in TCRdb shows in-frame clones only, minus some. The sample carries about 3,500 clones, approximately 53% recorded once. Time point here: mouse harvest day 14 after allogeneic transplant. The graft held 10^6 splenic CD5+ T cells and 10^7 T-cell-depleted bone marrow cells. Specimen: gut tissue. These receptors were taken from a female BALB/c mouse given C57BL/6 T cells with graft-versus-host disease after an allogeneic hematopoietic cell transplant.

On this clone itself: Gene names and germline refer to mouse. The read ends 1 residue before the CDR3 terminus; that terminus is restored from the germline J gene. The V gene is TRBV23, the J gene TRBJ2-4. CDR1 is KGHTA and CDR2 is FQNQQP in the germline V gene. The CDR3 is 12 residues long. CDR3 DNA (partial): TGCTCCAGCAGTGCTAGTCAAAACACCTTGTAC. Translated: CSSSASQNTLY. The whole CDR3 reads CSSSASQNTLYF. Supplemented by reference TRBV23 and TRBJ2-4, the full variable domain reads DAAVTQKPRYLIKMKGQEAEMKCIPEKGHTAVFWYQQKQSKELKFLIYFQNQQPLDQIDMVKERFSAVCPSSSLCSLGIRTCEAEDSALYLCSSSASQNTLYFGAGTRLSVL.

This clone was found a few times. Germline and genes here are mouse. The CDR3 extends 1 residue past the end of the read, so its final part is completed from the germline J gene. The genes are TRBV2 and TRBJ2-7, with TRBD2 matching over 9 bases. The CDR3 is 16 amino acids. V shed 1 base and J 0 bases; nucleotides not matched to a gene: 4. Germline V gives CDR1 LGHNA, CDR2 YSYQKL. The CDR3 DNA, read in part, is TGTGCCAGCAGCCAAGGTGGGGGGGCGAGCTCCTATGAACAGTAC. This sequence encodes CASSQGGGASSYEQY. The whole CDR3 sequence reads CASSQGGGASSYEQYF.

Remarks on this clone: These gene names are mouse names. Read data end 1 residue before the CDR3 end; the end is taken from the germline J gene. This chain uses TRBV26 with TRBJ2-1, with TRBD1 matching 9 bases. The J segment lost 6 bases and the V segment lost 6 bases, leaving 3 bases of the junction unmatched. CDR3 length equals 13 residues. Germline-derived CDR1 and CDR2 are KGHPV and FQNQEV (reference sequence). The chain's CDR3 is CASSTDRGAEQFF. CDR3 DNA, as far as it was read: TGTGCCAGCAGCACGGACAGGGGTGCTGAGCAGTTC.

To note about this clone: Germline and genes here are mouse. CDR3 DNA, as far as it was read: TGTGCCAGCTCCGCCGGGACAGGGGGCAACGAAAGATTATTT. It is translated as CASSAGTGGNERLF. Given in full, the CDR3 is CASSAGTGGNERLFF. The rearrangement links TRBV12-1 to TRBJ1-4, with 11 nucleotides matching TRBD1. The sequenced fragment ends 1 residue before the CDR3 boundary, so the rest is inferred from the germline J gene. Germline lookup yields CDR1 SGHSN and CDR2 HYEKVE. The CDR3 runs to 15 residues. V was clipped by 4 bases and J by 4 bases; unmatched bases: 4.

A few counts support this clone. Gene names denote mouse genes. The read stops 1 residue short of the end of the CDR3; the missing end is completed from the germline J gene. The genes are TRBV14 and TRBJ2-2, with TRBD1 identical over 10 bases. V lost 5 bases, J lost 2 bases, and 3 bases stayed unmatched. Germline lookup yields CDR1 SGHDT and CDR2 FRDEAV. The CDR3 runs to 15 residues. CDR3 loop: CASRGQGWNTGQLYF. The sequenced CDR3 bases are TGTGCCAGCAGGGGACAGGGGTGGAACACCGGGCAGCTCTAC.

This clone was picked up a small number of times. Gene names and germline refer to mouse. The read ends 1 residue before the CDR3 terminus; that terminus is restored from the germline J gene. The chain joins TRBV16 to TRBJ1-2; maybe TRBD1 (5 bases). Germline V lookup: CDR1 SGHSA, CDR2 FRNQAP. Trimming pared 5 bases from V and 4 bases from J, leaving 8 bases between. The CDR3 runs 12 residues. The CDR3 sequence: CASSQGGSDYTF. The covered CDR3 bases are TGTGCAAGCAGCCAGGGCGGCTCCGACTACACC. The complete variable domain, with remaining parts taken from reference TRBV16 and TRBJ1-2, reads NAGVIQTPRHKVTGKGQEATLWCEPISGHSAVFWYRQTIVQGLEFLTYFRNQAPIDDSGMPKERFSAQMPNQSHSTLKIQSTQPQDSAVYLCASSQGGSDYTFGSGTRLLVI.

As to this clone: The gene names here belong to mouse. The read ends 1 residue early relative to the CDR3; the germline J gene fills the gap. V usage is TRBV17 and J usage is TRBJ2-4, with 8 bases lining up with TRBD2. The CDR3 is 16 amino acids. V was pared by 3 bases and J by 1 base, with 6 bases of the junction left unmatched. CDR1 is MNHDT, CDR2 YYDKIL, per germline. The CDR3 is CASSSSGGKGQNTLYF. The DNA read from the CDR3 is TGTGCTAGCAGTAGTTCTGGGGGGAAAGGTCAAAACACCTTGTAC.

A note on this clone: Any gene name here is a mouse gene name. The read is 1 residue too short to cover the CDR3 end, so that end is filled in from the germline J gene. The V call is TRBV3, the J call TRBJ1-1; D is unclear. The CDR3 loop spans 15 amino acids. Germline lookup yields CDR1 SNHLY and CDR2 FYNGKV (reference sequence). The V and J ends lost 1 base and 0 bases respectively, with 9 bases between them. CDR3 DNA (partial): TGTGCCAGCAGCTTAGATCGCGGGGCAAACACAGAAGTCTTC. This translates into CASSLDRGANTEVF. The entire CDR3 protein is CASSLDRGANTEVFF.

About this clone: Here the gene names and germline are mouse. The CDR3 sequence is CAWSLDSSYNSPLYF. The sequenced CDR3 bases are TGTGCCTGGAGTCTAGACAGTTCCTATAATTCGCCCCTCTAC. The chain combines TRBV31 with TRBJ1-6; tentative D call: TRBD1 (5 bases). The read falls 1 residue short of the CDR3 end, and the missing part is taken from the germline J gene. TRBJ1-6 is annotated as an ORF whose role is uncertain. The CDR3 extends over 15 amino acids. V dropped 0 bases and J dropped 0 bases, with 6 bases sitting between them. Germline CDR1 reads GKSSPN; CDR2 reads SITVG.

This clone has more than one count but fewer than ten. Gene names follow the mouse nomenclature. Sequencing ends 1 residue short of the CDR3 end; the germline J gene provides the rest. This rearrangement joins TRBV2 to TRBJ2-7, with 10 positions matching TRBD2. The germline V gene encodes CDR1 LGHNA and CDR2 YSYQKL. J gave up 3 bases and V 5 bases, and 1 base lay outside the gene matches. The CDR3 runs to 13 residues. CDR3 DNA, as far as it was read: TGTGCCAGCAGCGGGGACTGGGGCTATGAACAGTAC. The encoded protein is CASSGDWGYEQY. The whole CDR3 sequence is CASSGDWGYEQYF.

Details on this clone: The germline and genes are mouse ones. The read halts 1 residue ahead of the CDR3 end, with the missing end drawn from the germline J gene. The J gene is TRBJ1-3, the V gene TRBV13-2; D is unclear. V lost 2 bases, J lost 0 bases, and 3 bases lay in between. Germline-derived CDR1 and CDR2 are NNHNN and SYGAGS (reference sequence). This CDR3 comprises 13 residues. CDR3: CASGEGSGNTLYF. CDR3 DNA (partial): TGTGCCAGCGGTGAGGGTTCTGGAAATACGCTCTAT.

Points on this clone: The genes are named according to mouse. The CDR3 is cut off 1 residue early in the read; its end comes from the germline J gene. The V gene is TRBV26, the J gene TRBJ2-5; D may correspond to TRBD1 or TRBD2 (5 bases each). V lost 6 bases and J lost 4, with 11 bases in between. The CDR3 covers 13 residues. Germline V gives CDR1 KGHPV, CDR2 FQNQEV (reference sequence). CDR3 amino acids: CASRPGTEDTQYF. Incomplete CDR3 DNA: TGTGCCAGCAGGCCCGGGACCGAAGACACCCAGTAC. Drawing the rest from reference TRBV26 and TRBJ2-5, the complete variable domain is NSKVIQTPRYLVKGQGQKAKMRCIPEKGHPVVFWYQQNKNNEFKFLINFQNQEVLQQIDMTEKRFSAECPSNSPCSLEIQSSEAGDSALYLCASRPGTEDTQYFGPGTRLLVL.

On this clone: The genes and germline here are from mouse. The CDR3 end falls 1 residue outside the read, so it is completed with the germline J gene. The V gene is TRBV16, the J gene TRBJ1-1; D may be TRBD1 (6 bases). The CDR3 runs 14 residues. Germline CDR1 reads SGHSA; CDR2 reads FRNQAP. Trimming removed 4 bases at V and 0 bases at J, with 9 bases between. CDR3 sequence reads: CASSSRTANTEVFF. CDR3 DNA, as far as it was read: TGTGCAAGCAGCTCCCGGACAGCAAACACAGAAGTCTTC.